This T cell receptor (beta chain) was retrieved from a study of blood T cell repertoires in COVID-19 (dated by TCRdb to 2018 to 2021). Study-wide context: The collaborator samples originated in the United States, Italy and Spain and spanned the acute and convalescent phases of COVID-19. The material from the prospective study consisted of cDNA or gDNA derived from T cells, B-cell-depleted T cells, or PBMCs. Subjects who had been exposed to COVID-19, were actively infected with it, or had recovered from it provided the deeply sampled blood TCRbeta repertoires that made up the dataset. The repertoires were released in a freely available public database intended as a resource for research on the immune response to SARS-CoV-2. Samples came from the ongoing ImmuneRACE study (first 160 participants) plus 1,254 subjects from 6 global collaborators. Sample metadata almost always included a de-identified subject ID, COVID-19 status, age in years and sex. Where available, HLA class I and class II types were taken from metadata supplied by the sample provider and were not determined by assay-based typing.

Overall study outcomes, separate from this receptor: The quantity of clinical and demographic metadata differed by source and by participant and was supplied without curation.

The collaborating institutions used their own protocols to collect whole blood in K2EDTA tubes. Collaborator samples were shipped for TCRbeta analysis as frozen whole blood, isolated PBMCs, or DNA extracted from either sample type. From its cysteine to its phenylalanine, the CDR3 spans 13 amino acids. The DNA shown is the 39-base CDR3, in frame from base 1. The germline V gene (reference sequence) provides CDR1 MNHEY and CDR2 SMNVEV. Between the V and J ends, shortened by 6 bases and 4 bases respectively, the junction contains 10 bases. Note on this clone: Its antigen has not been determined. One base away there is no much larger clone; base qualities are not given.

TCRbeta CDR3 regions were amplified from genomic DNA using the immunoSEQ Assay, a bias-controlled multiplex PCR. In the paper's pipeline: Nucleated cell counts per sample were estimated from amplification of reference gene primers within the assay. Sequence reads were collapsed and filtered to measure the absolute abundance of every unique TCRbeta CDR3 rearrangement. Productive Simpson clonality was computed per sample as the square root of Simpson's diversity index over productive rearrangements. TCRdb mirrors the immuneACCESS table, restricted to in-frame sequences. Some clones are absent from its copies; in checked studies, under half trace to an unresolved V gene, and the reason for the others is unknown. D and trimming come from the DNA, and the V and J calls and clone size come from that table. The sample has roughly 180,000 clones on record, about 76% of them singletons. The top ten constitute approximately 8.6% of the sample.

The receptor was isolated from a woman in her 50s with active or convalescent COVID-19. The sample taken for sequencing was peripheral blood. The chain was built from TRBV27 and TRBJ1-3; the D gene assignment is ambiguous. This receptor carries the CDR3 CASSSDGGNTIYF. In nucleotide form, the sequence is TGTGCCAGCAGCTCTGACGGGGGAAACACCATATATTTT.